This note documents a single TCR beta chain sequence. Its specificity is not known. Tens of thousands of T cell genomes (approximately 180 ng DNA) went into each sorted-subset replicate. Profiling relied on immunoSEQ multiplex PCR, and the TCRdb table lists in-frame clones only, not all of them. The sample has more than 2 million clones; about 94% are singletons. Naive CD8 cells comprised CD45RO-negative, CCR7-positively selected cells, excluding terminally differentiated effector memory CD45RA+ cells. CDR1 MNHEY and CDR2 SMNVEV come from the germline V gene (reference sequence). The CDR3 runs to 15 residues. The junction had 5 bases not matched to a gene; V was cut back by 5 bases and J by 2 bases. This sample is drawn from a study of shared clonotypes between healthy human individuals. General study results and limits: Estimated clonotype richness was generally higher in naive than memory subsets.

This sequence was found in a man between 18 and 35 years old in good health. Some clones in this sample may be carry-over from other donors' samples. This chain uses TRBV27 with TRBJ1-3, with 8 bases fitting TRBD1. Sequenced input: naive CD8+ T cells from PBMCs. CDR3 coding DNA: TGTGCCAGCAGTACCGGACAGGGCCCTGGAAACACCATATATTTT. Amino acid sequence: CASSTGQGPGNTIYF.